This TCR beta chain was identified in a study of CD8+ T cells in alopecia areata. For the study at large: Tofacitinib ran 6 to 18 months, followed by 6 months off drug.

Study results and caveats: Against the mouse data, patients shared TCRs less clearly, possibly for HLA reasons.

Treatment: oral pan-JAK inhibitor, 5-10 mg twice daily. Peripheral blood and lesional scalp punch biopsies were taken from alopecia areata patients. Sequencing templates came from extracted RNA that was reverse transcribed into cDNA. TCRdb's table, derived via immunoSEQ multiplex PCR, lists solely in-frame clones and lacks some. The sample contains under 300,000 clones, 60% of which appear only once. V dropped 7 bases and J dropped 2 bases, with 9 bases sitting between them. The germline CDR1 and CDR2 sequences are SQVTM and ANQGSEA. CDR3 length equals 11 residues. This clone occurred a few times. Its antigen is undetermined.

This chain uses TRBV29-1 with TRBJ2-7; D is uncertain. This sequence was found in a human donor with alopecia areata. Sequences were derived from CD4+ T cells sorted from blood, sampled at roughly week 52, from a patient treated with tofacitinib. The CDR3 region is CSALGPYEQYF. CDR3 in DNA: TGCAGCGCCCTTGGCCCCTACGAGCAGTACTTC.